This record looks at one TCR beta chain sequence and its context. CDR1 and CDR2 from the germline V gene are MDHEN and SYDVKM. This CDR3 is 16 amino acids long. Trimming at V came to 10 bases and at J to 1 base, leaving 9 bases not matched to a gene. The source of the sample is a study of blood T cell repertoires in COVID-19. Study context: From the United States, Italy and Spain came samples of acute and convalescent COVID-19. PBMCs, B-cell-depleted T cells, or T cells provided the cDNA or gDNA that made up the material.

Methods used by the authors: Amplifying reference gene primers gave estimates of nucleated cell counts. Sequencing used immunoSEQ multiplex PCR; TCRdb keeps in-frame clones, though not all of them. V and J calls and clone size are given by that table; D and trimming were obtained from the DNA. There are over 200,000 clones in the sample; about nine tenths occur only once, and less than 3.5% lies in the top ten. The chain carries TRBV28 and TRBJ2-5; TRBD2 matches at 13 bases. The clonotype originates from a woman aged 55-69 years with acute or convalescent COVID-19. What was sequenced was peripheral blood. The CDR3, as DNA: TGTGCCACCGCTATCGGGACTAGCGGGACCCAAGAGACCCAGTACTTC. It yields the protein CATAIGTSGTQETQYF.